This TCR beta chain was sequenced during a study of T cells in Graves' hyperthyroidism and ophthalmopathy. Regarding the study as a whole: Among thyroid clonotypes expanded above 0.001, most also appeared in blood. Ophthalmopathy was identified by the model a median 6.5 months ahead of onset.

Disease lasting under 3 months, a NOSPECS grade of at least 4, and a Clinical Activity Score of at least 3 were features of the ophthalmopathy patients. Patients were excluded for uncontrolled infection, other autoimmune disease, pregnancy or lactation. Amplified regions were TCR beta CDR3 sequences from RNA transcripts. With the HTBI primer set, the TCR CDR3 went through a first round of RT-PCR. From the multiplex PCR reads, TCRdb called clonotypes with MiXCR, one entry per CDR3 protein. The table lists about 300,000 distinct CDR3 sequences, around 20% of them singletons. There are many counts of this clonotype. The antigen remains undetermined. Sequenced input: blood. The sequence came from a man aged 45-65 years with Graves' ophthalmopathy.

The CDR3 region is CASTVERQVRTDTQYF. The CDR3 nucleotides read TGTGCCAGCACCGTCGAGAGACAGGTGCGGACAGATACGCAGTATTTT. The chain combines TRBV2 with TRBJ2-3, with TRBD1 as a possible D gene (6 bases). CDR1 and CDR2 from the germline V gene are SNHLY and FYNNEI. Trimming removed 7 bases at V and 3 bases at J, with 20 bases between. There are 16 residues in the CDR3.